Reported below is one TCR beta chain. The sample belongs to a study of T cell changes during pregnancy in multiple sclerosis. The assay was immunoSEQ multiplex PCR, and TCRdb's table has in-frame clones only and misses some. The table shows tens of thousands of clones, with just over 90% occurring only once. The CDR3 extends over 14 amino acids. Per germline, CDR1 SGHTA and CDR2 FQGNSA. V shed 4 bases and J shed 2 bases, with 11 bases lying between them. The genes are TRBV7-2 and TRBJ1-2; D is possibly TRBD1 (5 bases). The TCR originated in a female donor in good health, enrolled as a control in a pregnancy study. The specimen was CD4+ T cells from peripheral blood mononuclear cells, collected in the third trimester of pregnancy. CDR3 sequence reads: CASSSHQGNYGYTF. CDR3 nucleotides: TGTGCCAGCAGCTCCCATCAGGGAAACTATGGCTACACCTTC.